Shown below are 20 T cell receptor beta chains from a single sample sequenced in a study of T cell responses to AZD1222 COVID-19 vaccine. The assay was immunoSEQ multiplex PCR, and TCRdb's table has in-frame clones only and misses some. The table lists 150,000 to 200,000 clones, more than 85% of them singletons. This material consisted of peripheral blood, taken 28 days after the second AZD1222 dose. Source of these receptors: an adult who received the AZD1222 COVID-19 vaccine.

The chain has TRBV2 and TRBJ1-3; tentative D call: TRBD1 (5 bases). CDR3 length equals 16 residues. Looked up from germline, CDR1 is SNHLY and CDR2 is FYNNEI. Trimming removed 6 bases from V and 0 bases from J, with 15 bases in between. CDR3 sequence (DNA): TGTGCCAGCAGGCCCCCGGGACTGAGCTCTGGAAACACCATATATTTT. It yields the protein CASRPPGLSSGNTIYF. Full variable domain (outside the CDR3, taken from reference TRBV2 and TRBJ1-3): EPEVTQTPSHQVTQMGQEVILRCVPISNHLYFYWYRQILGQKVEFLVSFYNNEISEKSEIFDDQFSVERPDGSNFTLKIRSTKLEDSAMYFCASRPPGLSSGNTIYFGEGSWLTVV.

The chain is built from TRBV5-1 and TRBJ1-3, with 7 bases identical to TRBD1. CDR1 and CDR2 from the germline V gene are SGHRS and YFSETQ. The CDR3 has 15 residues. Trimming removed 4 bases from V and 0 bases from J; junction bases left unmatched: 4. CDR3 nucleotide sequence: TGCGCCAGCAGCGAGGGACAGTTCTCTGGAAACACCATATATTTT. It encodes CASSEGQFSGNTIYF.

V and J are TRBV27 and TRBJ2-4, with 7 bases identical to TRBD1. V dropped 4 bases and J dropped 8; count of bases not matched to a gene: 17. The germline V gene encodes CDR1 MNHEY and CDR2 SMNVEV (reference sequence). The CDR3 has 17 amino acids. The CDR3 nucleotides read TGTGCCAGCAGTTCATCCAGGGGGTTGGGCCAAAAATACATTCAGTACTTC. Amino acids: CASSSSRGLGQKYIQYF.

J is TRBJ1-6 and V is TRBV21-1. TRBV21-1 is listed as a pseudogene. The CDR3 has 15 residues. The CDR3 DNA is TGTGCCAGGCCCGAGGGTGGGAGGGGCAATTGGGCCCTCCACTTT. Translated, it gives CARPEGGRGNWALHF.

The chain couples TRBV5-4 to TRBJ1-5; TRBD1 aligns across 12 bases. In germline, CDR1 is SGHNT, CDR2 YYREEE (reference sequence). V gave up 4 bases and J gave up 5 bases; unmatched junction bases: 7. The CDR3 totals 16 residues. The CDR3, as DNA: TGTGCCAGCAGCAATTGGGACAGGGGGCCGGATCAGCCCCAGCATTTT. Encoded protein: CASSNWDRGPDQPQHF. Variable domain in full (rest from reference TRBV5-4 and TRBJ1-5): ETGVTQSPTHLIKTRGQQVTLRCSSQSGHNTVSWYQQALGQGPQFIFQYYREEENGRGNFPPRFSGLQFPNYSSELNVNALELDDSALYLCASSNWDRGPDQPQHFGDGTRLSIL.

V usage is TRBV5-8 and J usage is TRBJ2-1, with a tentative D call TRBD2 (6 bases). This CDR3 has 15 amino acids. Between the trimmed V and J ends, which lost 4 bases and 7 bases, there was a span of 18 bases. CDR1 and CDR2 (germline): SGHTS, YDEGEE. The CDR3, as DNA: TGTGCCAGCAGCCGCAGGAGGGCCCCATTAAATGAGCAGTTCTTC. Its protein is CASSRRRAPLNEQFF. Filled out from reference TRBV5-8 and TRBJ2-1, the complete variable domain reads EAGVTQSPTHLIKTRGQQATLRCSPISGHTSVYWYQQALGLGLQFLLWYDEGEERNRGNFPPRFSGRQFPNYSSELNVNALELEDSALYLCASSRRRAPLNEQFFGPGTRLTVL.

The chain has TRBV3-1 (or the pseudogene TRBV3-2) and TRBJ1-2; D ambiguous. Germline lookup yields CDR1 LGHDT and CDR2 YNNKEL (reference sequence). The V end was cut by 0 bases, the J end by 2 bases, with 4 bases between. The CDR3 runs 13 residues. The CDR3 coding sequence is TGTGCCAGCAGCCAAGAAGGGAACTATGGCTACACCTTC. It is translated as CASSQEGNYGYTF.

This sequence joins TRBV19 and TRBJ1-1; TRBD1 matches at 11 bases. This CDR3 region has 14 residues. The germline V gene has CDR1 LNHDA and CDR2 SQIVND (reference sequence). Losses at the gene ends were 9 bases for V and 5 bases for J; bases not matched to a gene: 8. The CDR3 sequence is CASTKDRGQTEAFF. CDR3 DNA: TGTGCCAGCACAAAGGACAGGGGGCAAACTGAAGCTTTCTTT.

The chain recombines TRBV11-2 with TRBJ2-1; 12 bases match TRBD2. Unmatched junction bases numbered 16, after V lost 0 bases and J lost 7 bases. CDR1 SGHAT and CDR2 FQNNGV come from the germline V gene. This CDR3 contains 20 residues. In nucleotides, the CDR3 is TGTGCCAGCAGCTTAGAGGACCTAGCGGGGGGGCTCCACTTTTTTAATGAGCAGTTCTTC. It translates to CASSLEDLAGGLHFFNEQFF.

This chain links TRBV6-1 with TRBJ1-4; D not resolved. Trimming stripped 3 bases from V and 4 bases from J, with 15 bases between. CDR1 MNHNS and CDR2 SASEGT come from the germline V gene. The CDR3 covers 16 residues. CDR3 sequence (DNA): TGTGCCAGCAGTGACCCTTCTACGGACTATAATGAAAAACTGTTTTTT. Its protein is CASSDPSTDYNEKLFF.

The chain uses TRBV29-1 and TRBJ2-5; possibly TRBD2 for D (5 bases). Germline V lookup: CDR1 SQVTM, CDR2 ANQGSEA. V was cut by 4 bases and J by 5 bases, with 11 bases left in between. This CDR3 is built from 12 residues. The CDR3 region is CSVGGLLETQYF. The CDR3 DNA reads TGCAGCGTTGGCGGGCTCCTGGAGACCCAGTACTTC. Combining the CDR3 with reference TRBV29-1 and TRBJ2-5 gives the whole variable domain SAVISQKPSRDICQRGTSLTIQCQVDSQVTMMFWYRQQPGQSLTLIATANQGSEATYESGFVIDKFPISRPNLTFSTLTVSNMSPEDSSIYLCSVGGLLETQYFGPGTRLLVL.

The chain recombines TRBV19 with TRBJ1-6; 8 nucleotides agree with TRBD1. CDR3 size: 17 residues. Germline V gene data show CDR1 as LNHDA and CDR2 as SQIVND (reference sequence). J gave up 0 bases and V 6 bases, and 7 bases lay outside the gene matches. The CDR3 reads CASRRTGLVSYNSPLHF. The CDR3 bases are TGTGCCAGTAGAAGGACAGGGCTGGTCTCCTATAATTCACCCCTCCACTTT.

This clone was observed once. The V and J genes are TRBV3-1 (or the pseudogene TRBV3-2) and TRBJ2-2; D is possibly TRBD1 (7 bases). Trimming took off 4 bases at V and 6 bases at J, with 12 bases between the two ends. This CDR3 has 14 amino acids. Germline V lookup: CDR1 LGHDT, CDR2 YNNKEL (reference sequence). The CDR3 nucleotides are TGTGCCAGCAGCCTATGGAGGGGGCCCGGGGAGCTGTTTTTT. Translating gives CASSLWRGPGELFF.

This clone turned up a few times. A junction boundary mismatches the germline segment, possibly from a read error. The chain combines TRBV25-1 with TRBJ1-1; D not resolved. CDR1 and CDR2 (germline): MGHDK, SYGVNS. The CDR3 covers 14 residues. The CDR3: CATSMRARGLEAFF. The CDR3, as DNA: TGTGCCACCAGTATGAGGGCGCGAGGGCTTGAAGCTTTCTTT.

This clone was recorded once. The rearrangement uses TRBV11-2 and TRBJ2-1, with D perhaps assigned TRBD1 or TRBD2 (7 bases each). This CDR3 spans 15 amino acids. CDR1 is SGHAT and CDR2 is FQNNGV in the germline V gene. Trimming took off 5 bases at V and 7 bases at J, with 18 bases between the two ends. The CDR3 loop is CASSLVPRGGNEQFF. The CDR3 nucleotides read TGTGCCAGCAGCCTCGTCCCCAGGGGGGGGAATGAGCAGTTCTTC.

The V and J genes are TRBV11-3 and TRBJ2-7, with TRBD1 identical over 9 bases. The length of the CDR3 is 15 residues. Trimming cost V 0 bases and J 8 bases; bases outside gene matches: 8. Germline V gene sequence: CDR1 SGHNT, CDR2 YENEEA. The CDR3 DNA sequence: TGTGCCAGCAGCTTAGACCCGGGGACAGGGTCTAAGCAGTACTTC. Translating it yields CASSLDPGTGSKQYF. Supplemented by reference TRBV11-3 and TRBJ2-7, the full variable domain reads EAGVVQSPRYKIIEKKQPVAFWCNPISGHNTLYWYLQNLGQGPELLIRYENEEAVDDSQLPKDRFSAERLKGVDSTLKIQPAELGDSAVYLCASSLDPGTGSKQYFGPGTRLTVT.

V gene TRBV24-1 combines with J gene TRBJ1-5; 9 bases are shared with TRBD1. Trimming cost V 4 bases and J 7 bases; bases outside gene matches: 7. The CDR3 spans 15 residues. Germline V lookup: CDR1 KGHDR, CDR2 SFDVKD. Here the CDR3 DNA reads TGTGCCACCAGTGACCCGGGACAGGGCTTCCAGCCCCAGCATTTT. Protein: CATSDPGQGFQPQHF.

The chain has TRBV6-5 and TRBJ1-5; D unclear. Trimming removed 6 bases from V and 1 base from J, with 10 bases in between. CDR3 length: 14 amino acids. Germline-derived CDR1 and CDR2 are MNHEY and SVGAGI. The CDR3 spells CASSRGRSNQPQHF. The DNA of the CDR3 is TGTGCCAGCAGCCGCGGACGCAGCAATCAGCCCCAGCATTTT.

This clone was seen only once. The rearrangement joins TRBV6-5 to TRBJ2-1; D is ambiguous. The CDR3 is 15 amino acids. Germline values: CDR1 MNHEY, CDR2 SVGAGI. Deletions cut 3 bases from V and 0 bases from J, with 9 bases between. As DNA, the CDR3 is TGTGCCAGCAGTTATTTGGAAAGCTCCTACAATGAGCAGTTCTTC. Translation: CASSYLESSYNEQFF.

CDR3 amino acids: CASSDAGTLLQYF. The CDR3 DNA reads as TGCGCCAGCAGCGACGCCGGGACACTCCTACAGTACTTC. This sequence joins TRBV5-1 and TRBJ2-7; D is perhaps TRBD1 (6 bases). This CDR3 contains 13 residues. The germline gives CDR1 SGHRS, CDR2 YFSETQ. The V end lost 4 bases, the J end lost 10 bases, and 18 bases lay between the germline ends.